This T cell receptor (beta chain) was observed in a study of OX40 agonist ivuxolimab in advanced cancers. Notes on the research overall: The costimulatory receptor OX40 (CD134) was targeted by ivuxolimab, a fully human IgG2 agonistic monoclonal antibody. Intravenous ivuxolimab was administered to patients every 2 weeks at six dose levels: 0.01, 0.1, 0.3, 1.5, 3 and 10 mg/kg. Of the 50 to 55 dose-escalation patients, hepatocellular carcinoma was present in 19, melanoma in about 15, renal cell carcinoma in 9 and head and neck cancer in 9. In the dose-escalation cohort, around four fifths of patients were male, and the mean age was roughly 60 years with a range of roughly 20 to 79. Patients were allowed to have had prior anti-PD-1, anti-PD-L1 or anti-CTLA-4 therapy, and approximately 40% of the dose-escalation patients had been treated with checkpoint inhibitors. Three dose-escalation patients achieved partial responses, one with hepatocellular carcinoma and two with cutaneous melanoma. Peripheral TCRbeta sequencing was intended to test whether TCR sequence diversity was altered and clonal T-cell expansion was caused by ivuxolimab. The paper reports the monotherapy dose-escalation portion (N = 52 patients) of the phase I ivuxolimab trial. The investigation overall reported the following: The antigen specificity of the peripheral T cells that underwent clonal expansion was not determined. On average, CD8+ T cells showed more expanded clones than CD4+ T cells after ivuxolimab. At doses of 0.1 to 3.0 mg/kg, clonal expansion of both CD4+ and CD8+ T cells in blood was seen between baseline and week 6. Partial responders in the 0.1-3.0 mg/kg groups had among the lowest normalized peripheral clonal expansion, especially among CD8+ T cells. Low levels of normalized T-cell clonal expansion were also shown by some nonresponding patients.

Patients with autoimmune disease history or receiving systemic immunosuppression were excluded from the trial. Peripheral blood for TCR sequencing was collected from all dose cohorts at baseline, on cycle 4 day 1, and on cycle 7 day 1. Samples were obtained from an open-label, multicenter, first-in-human phase I dose-escalation trial of ivuxolimab. Adults with locally advanced or metastatic melanoma, renal cell, hepatocellular, or head and neck squamous cell carcinoma were enrolled in the trial. Before TCR sequencing, CD4+ T cells and CD8+ T cells from peripheral blood were sorted into separate populations. Relative to germline, V is 3 bases shorter and J is 0 bases shorter, with 12 bases between their ends. The germline V gene (reference sequence) specifies LNHDA as CDR1 and SQIVND as CDR2. The CDR3 runs 17 residues from the cysteine to the phenylalanine. The DNA shown is the 51-base CDR3, in frame from base 1.

Genomic DNA was isolated from the sorted cells so that the TCRbeta CDR3 region could be sequenced. TCRbeta CDR3 regions were sequenced using the immunoSEQ Assay. TCRdb limited this immuneACCESS table to in-frame rearrangements with V and J called. A share of clones is missing; checked studies link under half to unresolved V genes, and the rest is unexplained. For this sample there are fewer than 70,000 clones; about 86% appear just once. The ten largest clones add up to 2% to 2.5% of the sample. About this clone: No cognate antigen has been identified for it. Base qualities are not recorded, but no much larger clone differs from it by a single base.

This receptor was identified in an adult with an advanced solid tumor such as melanoma, head and neck, liver or kidney cancer. This specimen consisted of CD4+ or CD8+ T cells sorted from blood, obtained in a trial of the OX40 agonist ivuxolimab. The rearranged segments are TRBV19 and TRBJ2-6; a weak D assignment points to TRBD2 (6 bases agree). The DNA is as follows: TGTGCCAGTAGTATGTACGGGGGTGGCTCTGGGGCCAACGTCCTGACTTTC. Translated, it gives CASSMYGGGSGANVLTF.